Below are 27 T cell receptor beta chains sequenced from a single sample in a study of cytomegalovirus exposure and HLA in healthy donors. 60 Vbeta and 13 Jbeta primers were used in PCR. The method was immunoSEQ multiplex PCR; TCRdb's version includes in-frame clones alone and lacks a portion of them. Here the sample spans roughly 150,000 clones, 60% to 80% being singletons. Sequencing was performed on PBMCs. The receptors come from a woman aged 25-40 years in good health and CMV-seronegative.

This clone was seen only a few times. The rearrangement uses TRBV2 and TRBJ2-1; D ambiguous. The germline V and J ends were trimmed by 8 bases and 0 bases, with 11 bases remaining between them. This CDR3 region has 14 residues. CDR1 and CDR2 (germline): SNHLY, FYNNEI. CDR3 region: CASSRSSSYNEQFF. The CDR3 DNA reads TGTGCCAGCTCCCGTTCCAGCTCCTACAATGAGCAGTTCTTC.

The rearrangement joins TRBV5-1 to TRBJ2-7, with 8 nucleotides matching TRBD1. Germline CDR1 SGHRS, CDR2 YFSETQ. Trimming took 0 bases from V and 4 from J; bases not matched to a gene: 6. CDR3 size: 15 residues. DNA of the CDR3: TGCGCCAGCAGCTTGGCCGGGACAGGAGCTTACGAGCAGTACTTC. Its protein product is CASSLAGTGAYEQYF.

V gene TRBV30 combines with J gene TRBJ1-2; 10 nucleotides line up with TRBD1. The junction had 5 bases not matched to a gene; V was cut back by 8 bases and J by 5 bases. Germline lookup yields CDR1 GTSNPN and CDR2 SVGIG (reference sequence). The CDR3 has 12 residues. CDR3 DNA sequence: TGTGCCGCTGACAGGGGGCTTTATGGCTACACCTTC. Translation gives CAADRGLYGYTF.

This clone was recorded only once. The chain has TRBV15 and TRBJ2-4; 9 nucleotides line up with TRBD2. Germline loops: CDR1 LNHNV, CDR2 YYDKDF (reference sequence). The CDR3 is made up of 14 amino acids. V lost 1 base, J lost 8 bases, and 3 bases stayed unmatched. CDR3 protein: CATSRGTSVDIQYF. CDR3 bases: TGTGCCACCAGCAGAGGGACTAGCGTCGACATTCAGTACTTC.

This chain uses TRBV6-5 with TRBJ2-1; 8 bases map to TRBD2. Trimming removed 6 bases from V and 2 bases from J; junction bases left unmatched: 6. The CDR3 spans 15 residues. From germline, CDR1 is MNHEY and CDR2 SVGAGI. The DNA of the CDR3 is TGTGCCAGCAGCCGACCGGGGGGGCCCTACAATGAGCAGTTCTTC. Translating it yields CASSRPGGPYNEQFF.

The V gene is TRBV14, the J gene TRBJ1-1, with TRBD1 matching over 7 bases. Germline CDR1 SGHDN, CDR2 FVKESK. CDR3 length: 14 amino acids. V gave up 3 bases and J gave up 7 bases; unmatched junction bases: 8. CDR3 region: CASSHRGQRYEAFF. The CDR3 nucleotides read TGTGCCAGCAGCCATAGGGGACAGCGGTATGAAGCTTTCTTT.

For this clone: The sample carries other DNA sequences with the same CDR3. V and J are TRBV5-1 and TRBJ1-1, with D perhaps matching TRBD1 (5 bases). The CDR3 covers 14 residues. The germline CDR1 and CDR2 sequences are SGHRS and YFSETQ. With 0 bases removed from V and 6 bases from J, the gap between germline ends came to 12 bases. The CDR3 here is CASSLGGGGAEAFF. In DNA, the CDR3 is TGCGCCAGCAGCTTGGGAGGTGGAGGGGCTGAAGCTTTCTTT.

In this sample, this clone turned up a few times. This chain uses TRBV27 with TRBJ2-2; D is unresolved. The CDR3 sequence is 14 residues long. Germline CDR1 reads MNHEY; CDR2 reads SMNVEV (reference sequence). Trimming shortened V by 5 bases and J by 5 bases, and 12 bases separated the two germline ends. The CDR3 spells CASSVSQSTGELFF. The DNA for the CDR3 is TGTGCCAGCAGTGTTTCCCAGTCTACCGGGGAGCTGTTTTTT.

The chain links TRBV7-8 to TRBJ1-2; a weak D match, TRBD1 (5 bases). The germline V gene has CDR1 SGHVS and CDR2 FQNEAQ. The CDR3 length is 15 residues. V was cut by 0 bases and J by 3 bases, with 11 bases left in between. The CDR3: CASSLARGGDYGYTF. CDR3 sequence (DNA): TGTGCCAGCAGCTTAGCGCGGGGGGGTGACTATGGCTACACCTTC.

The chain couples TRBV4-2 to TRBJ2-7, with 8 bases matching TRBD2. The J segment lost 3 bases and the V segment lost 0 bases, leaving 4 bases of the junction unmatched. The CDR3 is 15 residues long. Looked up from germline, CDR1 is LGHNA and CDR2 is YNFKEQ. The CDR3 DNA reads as TGTGCCAGCAGCCAAGAAGACCGGGAGGGCTACGAGCAGTACTTC. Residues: CASSQEDREGYEQYF.

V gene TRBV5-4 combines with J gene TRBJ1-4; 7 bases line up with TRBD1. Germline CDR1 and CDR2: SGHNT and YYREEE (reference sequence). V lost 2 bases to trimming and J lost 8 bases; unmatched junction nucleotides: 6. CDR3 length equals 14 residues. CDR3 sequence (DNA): TGTGCCAGCAGCTTTTCAGGGGGACAAGAAAAACTGTTTTTT. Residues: CASSFSGGQEKLFF.

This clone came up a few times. The CDR3 protein is CASSIRQNTEAFF. CDR3 DNA: TGTGCCAGCAGTATAAGACAGAACACTGAAGCTTTCTTT. This chain connects TRBV27 to TRBJ1-1, with no clear D. The CDR3 loop spans 13 amino acids. CDR1 is MNHEY, CDR2 SMNVEV, per germline (reference sequence). V dropped 5 bases and J dropped 1 base, with 8 bases sitting between them.

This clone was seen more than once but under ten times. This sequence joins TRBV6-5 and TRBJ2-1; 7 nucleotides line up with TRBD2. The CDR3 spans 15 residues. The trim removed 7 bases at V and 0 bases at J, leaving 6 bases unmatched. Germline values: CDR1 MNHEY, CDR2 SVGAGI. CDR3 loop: CASTQRGDSYNEQFF. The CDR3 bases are TGTGCCAGCACCCAGCGGGGAGACTCCTACAATGAGCAGTTCTTC.

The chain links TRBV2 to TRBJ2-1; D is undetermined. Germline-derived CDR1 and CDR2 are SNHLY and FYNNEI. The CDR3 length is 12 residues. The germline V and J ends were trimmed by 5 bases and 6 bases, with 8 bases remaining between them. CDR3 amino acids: CASSTQANEQFF. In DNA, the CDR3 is TGTGCCAGCAGTACGCAGGCCAATGAGCAGTTCTTC. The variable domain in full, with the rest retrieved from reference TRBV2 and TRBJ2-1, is EPEVTQTPSHQVTQMGQEVILRCVPISNHLYFYWYRQILGQKVEFLVSFYNNEISEKSEIFDDQFSVERPDGSNFTLKIRSTKLEDSAMYFCASSTQANEQFFGPGTRLTVL.

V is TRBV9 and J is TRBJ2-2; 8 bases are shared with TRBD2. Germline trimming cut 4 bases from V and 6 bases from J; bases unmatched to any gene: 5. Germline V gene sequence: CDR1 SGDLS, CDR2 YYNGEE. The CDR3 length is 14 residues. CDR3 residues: CASSFGGAPGELFF. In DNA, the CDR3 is TGTGCCAGCAGCTTCGGGGGGGCGCCCGGGGAGCTGTTTTTT.

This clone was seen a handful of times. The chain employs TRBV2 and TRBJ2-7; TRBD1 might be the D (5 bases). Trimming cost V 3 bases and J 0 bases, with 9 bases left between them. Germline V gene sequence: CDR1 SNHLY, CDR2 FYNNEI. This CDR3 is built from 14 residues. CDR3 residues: CASSEGRDSYEQYF. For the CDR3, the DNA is TGTGCCAGCAGTGAGGGCAGGGACTCCTACGAGCAGTACTTC.

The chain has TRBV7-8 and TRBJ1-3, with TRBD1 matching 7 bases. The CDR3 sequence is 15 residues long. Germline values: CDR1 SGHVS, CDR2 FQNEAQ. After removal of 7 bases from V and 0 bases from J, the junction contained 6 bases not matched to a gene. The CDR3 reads CASTWTGHSGNTIYF. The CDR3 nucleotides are TGTGCCAGCACCTGGACAGGTCACTCTGGAAACACCATATATTTT.

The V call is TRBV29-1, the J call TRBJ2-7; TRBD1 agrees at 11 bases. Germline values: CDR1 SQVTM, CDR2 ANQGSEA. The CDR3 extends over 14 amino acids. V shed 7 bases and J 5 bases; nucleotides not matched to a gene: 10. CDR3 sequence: CSAKGTGGMHEQYF. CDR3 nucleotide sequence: TGCAGCGCAAAGGGGACAGGGGGAATGCACGAGCAGTACTTC.

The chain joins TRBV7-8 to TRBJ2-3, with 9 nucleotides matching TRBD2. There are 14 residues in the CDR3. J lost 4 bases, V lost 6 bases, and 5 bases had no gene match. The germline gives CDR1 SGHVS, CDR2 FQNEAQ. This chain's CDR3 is CASRRGGDADTQYF. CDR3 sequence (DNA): TGTGCCAGCAGGCGGGGGGGGGACGCAGATACGCAGTATTTT.

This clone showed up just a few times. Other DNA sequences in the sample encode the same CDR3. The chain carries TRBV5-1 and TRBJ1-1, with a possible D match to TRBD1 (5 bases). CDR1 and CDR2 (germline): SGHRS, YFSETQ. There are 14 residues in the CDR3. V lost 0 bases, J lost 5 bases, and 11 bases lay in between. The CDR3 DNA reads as TGCGCCAGCAGCTTGGGGGGGGGTGGAACTGAAGCTTTCTTT. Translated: CASSLGGGGTEAFF.

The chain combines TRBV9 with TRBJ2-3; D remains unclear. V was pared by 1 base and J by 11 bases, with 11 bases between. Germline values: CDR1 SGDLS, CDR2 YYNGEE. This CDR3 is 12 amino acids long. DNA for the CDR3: TGTGCCAGCAGCGTAAACGGTGCAAGGCAGTATTTT. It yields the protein CASSVNGARQYF. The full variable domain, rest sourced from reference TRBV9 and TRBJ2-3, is DSGVTQTPKHLITATGQRVTLRCSPRSGDLSVYWYQQSLDQGLQFLIQYYNGEERAKGNILERFSAQQFPDLHSELNLSSLELGDSALYFCASSVNGARQYFGPGTRLTVL.

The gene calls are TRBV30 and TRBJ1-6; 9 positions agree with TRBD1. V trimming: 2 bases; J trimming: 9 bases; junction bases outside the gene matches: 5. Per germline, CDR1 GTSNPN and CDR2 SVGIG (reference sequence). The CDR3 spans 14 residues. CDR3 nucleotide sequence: TGTGCCTGGAGTCCACAGGGGGCTAGTTCACCCCTCCACTTT. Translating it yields CAWSPQGASSPLHF.

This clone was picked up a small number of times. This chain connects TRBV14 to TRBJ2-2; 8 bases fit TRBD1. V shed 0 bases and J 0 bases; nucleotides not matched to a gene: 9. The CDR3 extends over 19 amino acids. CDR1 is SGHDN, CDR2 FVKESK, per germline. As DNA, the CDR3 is TGTGCCAGCAGCCAAGATTCGGGCAGGGGGCGGCCGAACACCGGGGAGCTGTTTTTT. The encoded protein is CASSQDSGRGRPNTGELFF. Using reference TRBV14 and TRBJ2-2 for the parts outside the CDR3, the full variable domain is EAGVTQFPSHSVIEKGQTVTLRCDPISGHDNLYWYRRVMGKEIKFLLHFVKESKQDESGMPNNRFLAERTGGTYSTLKVQPAELEDSGVYFCASSQDSGRGRPNTGELFFGEGSRLTVL.

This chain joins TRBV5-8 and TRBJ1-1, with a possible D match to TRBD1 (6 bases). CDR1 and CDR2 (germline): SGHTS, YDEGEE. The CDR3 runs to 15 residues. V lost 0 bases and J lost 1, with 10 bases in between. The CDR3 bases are TGTGCCAGCAGCTTGGCAGGGGATAGGAACACTGAAGCTTTCTTT. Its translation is CASSLAGDRNTEAFF.

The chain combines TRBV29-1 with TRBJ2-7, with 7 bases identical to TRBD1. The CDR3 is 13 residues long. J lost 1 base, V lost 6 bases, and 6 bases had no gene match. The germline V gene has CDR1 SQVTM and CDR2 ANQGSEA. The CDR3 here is CSVRRDSSYEQYF. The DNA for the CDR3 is TGCAGCGTCCGCCGGGACAGTTCCTACGAGCAGTACTTC.

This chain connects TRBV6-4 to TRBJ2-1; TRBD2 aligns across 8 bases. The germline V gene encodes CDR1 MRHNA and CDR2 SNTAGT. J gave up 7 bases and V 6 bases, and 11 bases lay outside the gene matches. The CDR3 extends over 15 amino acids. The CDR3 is CASSVYGGAGNEQFF. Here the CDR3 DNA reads TGTGCCAGCAGCGTATACGGGGGGGCCGGGAATGAGCAGTTCTTC.

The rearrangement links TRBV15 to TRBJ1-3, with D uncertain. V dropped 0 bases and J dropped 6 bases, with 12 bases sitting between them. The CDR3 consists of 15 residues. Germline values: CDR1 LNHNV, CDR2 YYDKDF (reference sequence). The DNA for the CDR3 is TGTGCCACCAGCAGAGATTGGCAGGATGAAAACACCATATATTTT. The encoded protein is CATSRDWQDENTIYF.